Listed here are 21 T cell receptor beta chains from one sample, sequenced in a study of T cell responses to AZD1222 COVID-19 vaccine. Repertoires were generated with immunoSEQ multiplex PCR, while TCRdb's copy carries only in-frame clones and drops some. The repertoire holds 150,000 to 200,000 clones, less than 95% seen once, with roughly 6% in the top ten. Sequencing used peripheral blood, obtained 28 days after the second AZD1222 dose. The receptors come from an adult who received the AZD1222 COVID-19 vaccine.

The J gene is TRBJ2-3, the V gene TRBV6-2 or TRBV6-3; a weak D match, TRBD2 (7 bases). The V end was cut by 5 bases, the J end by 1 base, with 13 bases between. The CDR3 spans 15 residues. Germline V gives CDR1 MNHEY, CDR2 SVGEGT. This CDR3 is CASSGRGGRTDTQYF. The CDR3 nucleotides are TGTGCCAGCAGTGGGAGGGGGGGACGCACAGATACGCAGTATTTT.

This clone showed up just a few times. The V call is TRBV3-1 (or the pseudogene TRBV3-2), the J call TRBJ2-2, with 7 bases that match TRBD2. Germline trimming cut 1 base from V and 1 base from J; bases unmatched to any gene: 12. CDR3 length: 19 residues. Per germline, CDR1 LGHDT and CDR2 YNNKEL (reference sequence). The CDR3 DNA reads TGTGCCAGCAGCCAAGTGTTCTCGCGGGGGATGATGAACACCGGGGAGCTGTTTTTT. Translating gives CASSQVFSRGMMNTGELFF.

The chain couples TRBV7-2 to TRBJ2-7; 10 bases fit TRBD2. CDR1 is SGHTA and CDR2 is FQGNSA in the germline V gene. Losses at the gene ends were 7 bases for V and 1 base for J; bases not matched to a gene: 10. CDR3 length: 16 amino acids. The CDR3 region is CASTSGGARRSYEQYF. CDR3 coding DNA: TGTGCCAGCACAAGCGGGGGGGCACGTCGATCCTACGAGCAGTACTTC.

CDR3 coding DNA: TGTGCCAGCAGCCAAGGGGACAGTTACTATGGCTACACCTTC. This gives the protein CASSQGDSYYGYTF. The chain is built from TRBV3-1 (or the pseudogene TRBV3-2) and TRBJ1-2, with TRBD1 matching 7 bases. Germline CDR1 is LGHDT and CDR2 is YNNKEL (reference sequence). The CDR3 covers 14 residues. Unmatched junction bases numbered 2, after V lost 1 base and J lost 3 bases.

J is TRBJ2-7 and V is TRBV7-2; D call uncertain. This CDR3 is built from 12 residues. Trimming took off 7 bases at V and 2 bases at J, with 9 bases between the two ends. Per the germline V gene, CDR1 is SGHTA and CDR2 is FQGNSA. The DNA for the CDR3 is TGTGCCAGCACCCTCATCACCTACGAGCAGTACTTC. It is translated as CASTLITYEQYF.

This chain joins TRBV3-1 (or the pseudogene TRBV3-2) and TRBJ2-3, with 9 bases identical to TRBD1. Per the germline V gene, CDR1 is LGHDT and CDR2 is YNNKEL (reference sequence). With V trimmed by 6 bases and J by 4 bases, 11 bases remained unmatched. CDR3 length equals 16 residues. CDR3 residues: CASSHAGTGSPDTQYF. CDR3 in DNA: TGTGCCAGCAGTCACGCCGGGACAGGGAGCCCAGATACGCAGTATTTT.

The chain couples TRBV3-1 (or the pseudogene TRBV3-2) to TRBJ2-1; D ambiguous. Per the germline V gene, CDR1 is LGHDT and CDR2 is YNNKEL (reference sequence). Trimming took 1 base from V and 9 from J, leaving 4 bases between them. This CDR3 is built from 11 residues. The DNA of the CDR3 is TGTGCCAGCAGCCAAGCCATTGAGCAGTTCTTC. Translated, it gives CASSQAIEQFF.

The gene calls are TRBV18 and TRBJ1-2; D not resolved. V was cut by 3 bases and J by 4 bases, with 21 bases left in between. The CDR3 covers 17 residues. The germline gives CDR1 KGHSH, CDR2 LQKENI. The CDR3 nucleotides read TGTGCCAGCTCACCGGACCCGCTCATCGTTGGTCCCTATGGCTACACCTTC. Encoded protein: CASSPDPLIVGPYGYTF.

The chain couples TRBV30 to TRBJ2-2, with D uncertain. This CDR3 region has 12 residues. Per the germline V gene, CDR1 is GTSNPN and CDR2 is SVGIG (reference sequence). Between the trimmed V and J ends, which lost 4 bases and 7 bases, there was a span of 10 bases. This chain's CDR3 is CAWTRLGGELFF. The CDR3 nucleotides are TGTGCCTGGACACGGTTGGGCGGGGAGCTGTTTTTT.

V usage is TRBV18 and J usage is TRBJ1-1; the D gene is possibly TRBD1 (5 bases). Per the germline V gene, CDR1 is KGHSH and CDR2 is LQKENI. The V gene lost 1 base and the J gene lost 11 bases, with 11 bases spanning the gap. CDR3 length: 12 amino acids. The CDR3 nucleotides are TGTGCCAGCTCACCACGGGAGGGGCCTGCTTTCTTT. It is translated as CASSPREGPAFF.

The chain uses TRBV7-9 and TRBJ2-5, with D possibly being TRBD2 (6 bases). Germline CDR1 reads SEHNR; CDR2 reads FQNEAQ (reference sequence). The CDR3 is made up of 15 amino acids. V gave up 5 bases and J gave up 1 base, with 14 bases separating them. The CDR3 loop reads CASSPWNGGQETQYF. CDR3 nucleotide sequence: TGTGCCAGCAGCCCCTGGAACGGGGGCCAAGAGACCCAGTACTTC.

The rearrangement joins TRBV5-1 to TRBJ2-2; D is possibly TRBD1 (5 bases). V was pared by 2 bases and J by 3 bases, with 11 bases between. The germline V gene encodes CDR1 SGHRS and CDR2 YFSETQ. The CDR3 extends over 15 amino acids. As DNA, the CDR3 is TGCGCCAGCAGCTTCGGTGACAGTTACACCGGGGAGCTGTTTTTT. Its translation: CASSFGDSYTGELFF. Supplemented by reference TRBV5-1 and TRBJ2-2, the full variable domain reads KAGVTQTPRYLIKTRGQQVTLSCSPISGHRSVSWYQQTPGQGLQFLFEYFSETQRNKGNFPGRFSGRQFSNSRSEMNVSTLELGDSALYLCASSFGDSYTGELFFGEGSRLTVL.

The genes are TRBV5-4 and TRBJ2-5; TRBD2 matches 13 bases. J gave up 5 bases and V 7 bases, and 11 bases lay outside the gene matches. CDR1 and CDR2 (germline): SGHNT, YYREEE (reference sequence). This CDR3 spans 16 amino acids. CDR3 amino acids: CASRSSLAGGGETQYF. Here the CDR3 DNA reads TGTGCCAGCCGTTCCTCACTAGCGGGAGGGGGGGAGACCCAGTACTTC.

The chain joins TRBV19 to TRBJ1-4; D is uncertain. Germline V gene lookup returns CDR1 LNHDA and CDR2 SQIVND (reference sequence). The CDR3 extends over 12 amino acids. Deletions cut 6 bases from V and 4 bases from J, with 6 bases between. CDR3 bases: TGTGCCAGTAGGGGTCGTAATGAAAAACTGTTTTTT. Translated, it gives CASRGRNEKLFF.

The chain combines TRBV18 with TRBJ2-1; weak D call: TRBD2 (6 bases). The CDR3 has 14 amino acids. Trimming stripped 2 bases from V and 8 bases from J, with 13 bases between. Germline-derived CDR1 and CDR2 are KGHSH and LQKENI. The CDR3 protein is CASSPSLARDEQFF. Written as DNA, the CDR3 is TGTGCCAGCTCACCATCCCTAGCGAGAGATGAGCAGTTCTTC.

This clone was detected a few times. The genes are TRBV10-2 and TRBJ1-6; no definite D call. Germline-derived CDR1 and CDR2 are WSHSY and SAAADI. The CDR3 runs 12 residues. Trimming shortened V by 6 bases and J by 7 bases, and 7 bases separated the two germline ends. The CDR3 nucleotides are TGCGCCAGCAGATACGAGAATTCACCCCTCCACTTT. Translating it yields CASRYENSPLHF.

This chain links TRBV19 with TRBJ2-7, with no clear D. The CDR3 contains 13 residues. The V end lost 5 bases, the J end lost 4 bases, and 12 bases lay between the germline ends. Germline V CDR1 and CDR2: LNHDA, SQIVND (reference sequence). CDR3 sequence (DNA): TGTGCCAGTAGTCCTGGACCCGTTTACGAGCAGTACTTC. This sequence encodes CASSPGPVYEQYF.

Here the CDR3 DNA reads TGTGCCAGCAGCCAACTCGTCAGATCCTACGAGCAGTACTTC. It specifies CASSQLVRSYEQYF. The V gene is TRBV3-1 (or the pseudogene TRBV3-2), the J gene TRBJ2-7; the D is unclear. Looked up from germline, CDR1 is LGHDT and CDR2 is YNNKEL (reference sequence). The V and J ends lost 2 bases and 1 base respectively, with 9 bases between them. CDR3 length: 14 residues.

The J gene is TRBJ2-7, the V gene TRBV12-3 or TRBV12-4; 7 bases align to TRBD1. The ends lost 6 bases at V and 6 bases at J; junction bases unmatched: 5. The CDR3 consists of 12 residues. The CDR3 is CASSVGTVEQYF. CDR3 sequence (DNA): TGTGCCAGCAGCGTCGGGACAGTCGAGCAGTACTTC.

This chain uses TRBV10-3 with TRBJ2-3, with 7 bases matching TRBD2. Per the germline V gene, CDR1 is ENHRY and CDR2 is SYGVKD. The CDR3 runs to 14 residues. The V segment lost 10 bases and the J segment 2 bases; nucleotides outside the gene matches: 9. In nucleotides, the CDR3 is TGTGCCACTAGCGGAGCGGATCACACAGATACGCAGTATTTT. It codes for CATSGADHTDTQYF.

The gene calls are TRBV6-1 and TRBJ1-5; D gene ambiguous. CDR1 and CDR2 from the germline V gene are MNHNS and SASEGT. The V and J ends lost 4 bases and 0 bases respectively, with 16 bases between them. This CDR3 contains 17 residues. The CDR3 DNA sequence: TGTGCCAGCAGTGTTATTTTGGGGTCGAATAGCAATCAGCCCCAGCATTTT. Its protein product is CASSVILGSNSNQPQHF.